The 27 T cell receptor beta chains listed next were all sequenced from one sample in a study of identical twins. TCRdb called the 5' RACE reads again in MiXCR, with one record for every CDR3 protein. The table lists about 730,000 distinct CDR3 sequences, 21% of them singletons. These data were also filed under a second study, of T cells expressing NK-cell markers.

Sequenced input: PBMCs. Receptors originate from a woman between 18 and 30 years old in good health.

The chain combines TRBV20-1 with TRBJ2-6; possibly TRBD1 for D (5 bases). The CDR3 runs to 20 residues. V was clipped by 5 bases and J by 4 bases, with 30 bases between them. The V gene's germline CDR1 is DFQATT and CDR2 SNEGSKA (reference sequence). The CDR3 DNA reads TGCAGTGCTCAAGCAGAGATCAGGGTGGGCCAAATTTGCGGGGCCAACGTCCTGACTTTC. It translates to CSAQAEIRVGQICGANVLTF.

The CDR3, as DNA: TGTGCCAGCAGCTTCCGTCTTGGCGGGGGGAAGGATACGCAGTATTTT. Its protein product is CASSFRLGGGKDTQYF. The chain combines TRBV5-4 with TRBJ2-3; 8 positions match TRBD2. The CDR3 is 16 amino acids. J was trimmed by 6 bases and V by 2 bases; bases with no gene match: 11. Germline V lookup: CDR1 SGHNT, CDR2 YYREEE (reference sequence).

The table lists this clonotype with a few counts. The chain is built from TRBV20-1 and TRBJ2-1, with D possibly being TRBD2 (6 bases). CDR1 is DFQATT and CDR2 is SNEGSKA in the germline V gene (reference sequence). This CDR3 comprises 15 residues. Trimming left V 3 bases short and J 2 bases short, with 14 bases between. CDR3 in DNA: TGCAGTGCTAGTTGGGGAGGATCGGCCTACAATGAGCAGTTCTTC. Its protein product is CSASWGGSAYNEQFF.

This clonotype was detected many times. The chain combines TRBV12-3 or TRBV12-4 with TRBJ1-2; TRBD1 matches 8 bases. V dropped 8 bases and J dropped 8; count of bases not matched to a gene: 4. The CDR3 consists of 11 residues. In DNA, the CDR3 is TGTGCCAGCGTTTACAGGGGGGGCTACACCTTC. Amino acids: CASVYRGGYTF.

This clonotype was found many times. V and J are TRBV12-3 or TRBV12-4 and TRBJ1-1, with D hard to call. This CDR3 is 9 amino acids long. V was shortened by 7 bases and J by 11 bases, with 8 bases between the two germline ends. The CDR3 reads CASTRRAFF. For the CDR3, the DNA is TGTGCCAGCACCCGCCGGGCTTTCTTT.

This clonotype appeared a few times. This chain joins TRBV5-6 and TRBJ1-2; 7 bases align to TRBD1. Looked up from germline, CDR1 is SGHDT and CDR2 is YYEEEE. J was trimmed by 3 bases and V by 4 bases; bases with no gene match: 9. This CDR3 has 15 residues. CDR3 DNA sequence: TGTGCCAGCAGCAAAAACACAGGGGTCTACTATGGCTACACCTTC. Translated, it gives CASSKNTGVYYGYTF.

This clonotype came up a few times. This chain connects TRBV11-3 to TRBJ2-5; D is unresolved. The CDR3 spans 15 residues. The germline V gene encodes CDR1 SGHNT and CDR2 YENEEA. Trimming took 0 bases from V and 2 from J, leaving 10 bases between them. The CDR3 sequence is CASSLDRGTQETQYF. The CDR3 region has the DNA TGTGCCAGCAGCTTAGATCGAGGCACACAAGAGACCCAGTACTTC.

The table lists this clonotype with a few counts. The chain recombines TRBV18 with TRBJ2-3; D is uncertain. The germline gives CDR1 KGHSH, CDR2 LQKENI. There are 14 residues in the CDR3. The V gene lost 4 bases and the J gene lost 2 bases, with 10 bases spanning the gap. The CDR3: CASSRQSSTDTQYF. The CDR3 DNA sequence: TGTGCCAGCTCACGCCAGTCATCCACAGATACGCAGTATTTT.

DNA of the CDR3: TGCAGTGCTAGACCAGGGGGACGCCCGGAGCAGTTCTTC. Residues: CSARPGGRPEQFF. J is TRBJ2-1 and V is TRBV20-1; 7 bases align to TRBD1. Germline V CDR1 and CDR2: DFQATT, SNEGSKA (reference sequence). Trimming took 2 bases from V and 10 from J; bases not matched to a gene: 8. The length of the CDR3 is 13 residues.

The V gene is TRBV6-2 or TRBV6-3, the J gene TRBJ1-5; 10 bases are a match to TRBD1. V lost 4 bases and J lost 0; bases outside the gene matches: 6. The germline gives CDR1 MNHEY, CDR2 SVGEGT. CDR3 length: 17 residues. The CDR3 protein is CASSWRQGAFSNQPQHF. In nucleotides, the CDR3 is TGTGCCAGCAGTTGGAGACAGGGGGCCTTTAGCAATCAGCCCCAGCATTTT.

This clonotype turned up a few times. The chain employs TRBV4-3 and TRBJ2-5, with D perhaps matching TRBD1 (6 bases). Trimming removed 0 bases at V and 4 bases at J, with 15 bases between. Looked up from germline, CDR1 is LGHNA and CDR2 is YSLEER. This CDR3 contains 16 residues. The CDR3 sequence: CASSQDVRRTAETQYF. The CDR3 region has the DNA TGCGCCAGCAGCCAAGATGTGCGGCGGACAGCAGAGACCCAGTACTTC.

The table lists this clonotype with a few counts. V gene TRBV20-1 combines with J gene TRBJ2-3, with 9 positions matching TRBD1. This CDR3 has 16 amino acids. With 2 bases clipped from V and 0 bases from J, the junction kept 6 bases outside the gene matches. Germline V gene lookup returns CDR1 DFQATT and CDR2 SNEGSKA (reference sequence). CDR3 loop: CSARTLGTGSTDTQYF. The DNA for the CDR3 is TGCAGTGCTAGAACCCTCGGGACAGGGAGCACAGATACGCAGTATTTT.

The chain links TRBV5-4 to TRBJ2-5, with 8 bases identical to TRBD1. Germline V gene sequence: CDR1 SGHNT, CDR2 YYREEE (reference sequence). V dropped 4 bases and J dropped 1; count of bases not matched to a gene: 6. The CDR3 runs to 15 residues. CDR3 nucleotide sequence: TGTGCCAGCAGCCAATGGACAGGGAGCCAAGAGACCCAGTACTTC. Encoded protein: CASSQWTGSQETQYF.

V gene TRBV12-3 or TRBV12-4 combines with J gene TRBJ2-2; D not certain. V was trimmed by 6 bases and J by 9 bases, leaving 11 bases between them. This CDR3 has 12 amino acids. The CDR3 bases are TGTGCCAGCAGACCAGCCGCGCGGGAGCTGTTTTTT. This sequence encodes CASRPAARELFF.

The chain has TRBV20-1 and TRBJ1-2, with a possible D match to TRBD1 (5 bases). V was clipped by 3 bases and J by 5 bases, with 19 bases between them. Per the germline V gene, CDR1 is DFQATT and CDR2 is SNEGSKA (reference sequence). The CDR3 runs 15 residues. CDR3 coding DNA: TGCAGTGCTAGGGAATCTCGACAGACCCTATATGGCTACACCTTC. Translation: CSARESRQTLYGYTF.

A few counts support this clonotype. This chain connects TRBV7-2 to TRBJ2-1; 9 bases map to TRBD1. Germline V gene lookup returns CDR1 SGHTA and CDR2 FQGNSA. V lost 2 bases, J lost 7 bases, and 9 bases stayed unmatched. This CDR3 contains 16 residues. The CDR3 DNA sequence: TGTGCCAGCAGCTTATTCTGGGACAGGGAGACTAATGAGCAGTTCTTC. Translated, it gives CASSLFWDRETNEQFF.

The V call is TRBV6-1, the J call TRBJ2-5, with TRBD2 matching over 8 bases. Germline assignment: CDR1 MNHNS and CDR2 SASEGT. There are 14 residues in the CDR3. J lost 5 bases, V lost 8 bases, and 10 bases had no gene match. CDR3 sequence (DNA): TGTGCCAGCTGCCCCAGCGGGAGCGGTGAGACCCAGTACTTC. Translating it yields CASCPSGSGETQYF.

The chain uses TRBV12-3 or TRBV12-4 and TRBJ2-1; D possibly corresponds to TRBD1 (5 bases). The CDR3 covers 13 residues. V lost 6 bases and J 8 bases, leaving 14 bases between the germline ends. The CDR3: CASRVQGRDEQFF. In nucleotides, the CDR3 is TGTGCCAGCAGGGTCCAGGGAAGGGATGAGCAGTTCTTC.

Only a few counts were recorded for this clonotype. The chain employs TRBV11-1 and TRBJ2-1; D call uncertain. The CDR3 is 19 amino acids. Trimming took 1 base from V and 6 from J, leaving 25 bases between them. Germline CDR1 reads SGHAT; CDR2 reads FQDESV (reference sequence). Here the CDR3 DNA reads TGTGCCAGCAGCTTAGGCCTCGACTCGGGCTCGACGGCCTCCAATGAGCAGTTCTTC. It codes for CASSLGLDSGSTASNEQFF.

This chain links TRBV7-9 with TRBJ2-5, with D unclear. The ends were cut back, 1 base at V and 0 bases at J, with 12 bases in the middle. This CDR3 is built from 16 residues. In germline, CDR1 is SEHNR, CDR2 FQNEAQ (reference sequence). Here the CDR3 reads CASSLGWRTHQETQYF. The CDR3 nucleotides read TGTGCCAGCAGCTTAGGCTGGCGGACGCACCAAGAGACCCAGTACTTC.

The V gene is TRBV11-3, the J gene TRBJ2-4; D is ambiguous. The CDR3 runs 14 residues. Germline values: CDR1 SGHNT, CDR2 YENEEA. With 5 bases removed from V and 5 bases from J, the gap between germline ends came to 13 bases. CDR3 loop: CASSPEAGENIQYF. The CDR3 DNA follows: TGTGCCAGCAGCCCTGAAGCAGGAGAAAACATTCAGTACTTC. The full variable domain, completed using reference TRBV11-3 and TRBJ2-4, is EAGVVQSPRYKIIEKKQPVAFWCNPISGHNTLYWYLQNLGQGPELLIRYENEEAVDDSQLPKDRFSAERLKGVDSTLKIQPAELGDSAVYLCASSPEAGENIQYFGAGTRLSVL.

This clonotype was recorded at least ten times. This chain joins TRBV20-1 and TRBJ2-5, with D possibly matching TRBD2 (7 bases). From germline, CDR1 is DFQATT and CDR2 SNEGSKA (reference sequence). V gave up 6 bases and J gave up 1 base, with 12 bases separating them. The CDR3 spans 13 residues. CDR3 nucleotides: TGCAGTGCGCCGCGGGGGCTCCAAGAGACCCAGTACTTC. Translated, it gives CSAPRGLQETQYF.

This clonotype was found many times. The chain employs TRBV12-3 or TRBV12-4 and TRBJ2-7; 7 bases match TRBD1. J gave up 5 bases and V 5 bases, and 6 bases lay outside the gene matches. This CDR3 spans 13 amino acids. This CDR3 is CASSSDRVNEQYF. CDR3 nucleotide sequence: TGTGCCAGCAGTAGCGACAGGGTCAACGAGCAGTACTTC.

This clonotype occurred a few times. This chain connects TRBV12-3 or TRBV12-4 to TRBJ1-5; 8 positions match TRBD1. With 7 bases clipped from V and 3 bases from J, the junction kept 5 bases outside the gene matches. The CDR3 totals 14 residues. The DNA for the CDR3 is TGTGCCAGCACCCTGGACAGGGTCAATCAGCCCCAGCATTTT. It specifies CASTLDRVNQPQHF.

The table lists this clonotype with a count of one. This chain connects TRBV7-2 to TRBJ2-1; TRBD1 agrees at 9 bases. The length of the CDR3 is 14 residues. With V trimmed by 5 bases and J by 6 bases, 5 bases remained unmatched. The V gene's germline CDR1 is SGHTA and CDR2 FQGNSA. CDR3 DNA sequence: TGTGCCAGCAGCGGGACAGGGAACCGCAATGAGCAGTTCTTC. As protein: CASSGTGNRNEQFF.

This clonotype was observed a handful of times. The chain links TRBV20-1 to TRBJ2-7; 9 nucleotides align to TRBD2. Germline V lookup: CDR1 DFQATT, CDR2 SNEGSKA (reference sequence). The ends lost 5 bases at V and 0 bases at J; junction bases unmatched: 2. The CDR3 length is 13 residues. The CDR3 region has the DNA TGCAGTGCTGAGCGGGAGGCCTCCTACGAGCAGTACTTC. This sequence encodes CSAEREASYEQYF.

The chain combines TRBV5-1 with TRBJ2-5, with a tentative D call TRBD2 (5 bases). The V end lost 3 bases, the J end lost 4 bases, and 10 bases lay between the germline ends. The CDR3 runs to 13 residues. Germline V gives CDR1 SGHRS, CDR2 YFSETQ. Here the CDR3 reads CASSSDRGETQYF. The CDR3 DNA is TGCGCCAGCAGCTCTGACCGGGGAGAGACCCAGTACTTC.